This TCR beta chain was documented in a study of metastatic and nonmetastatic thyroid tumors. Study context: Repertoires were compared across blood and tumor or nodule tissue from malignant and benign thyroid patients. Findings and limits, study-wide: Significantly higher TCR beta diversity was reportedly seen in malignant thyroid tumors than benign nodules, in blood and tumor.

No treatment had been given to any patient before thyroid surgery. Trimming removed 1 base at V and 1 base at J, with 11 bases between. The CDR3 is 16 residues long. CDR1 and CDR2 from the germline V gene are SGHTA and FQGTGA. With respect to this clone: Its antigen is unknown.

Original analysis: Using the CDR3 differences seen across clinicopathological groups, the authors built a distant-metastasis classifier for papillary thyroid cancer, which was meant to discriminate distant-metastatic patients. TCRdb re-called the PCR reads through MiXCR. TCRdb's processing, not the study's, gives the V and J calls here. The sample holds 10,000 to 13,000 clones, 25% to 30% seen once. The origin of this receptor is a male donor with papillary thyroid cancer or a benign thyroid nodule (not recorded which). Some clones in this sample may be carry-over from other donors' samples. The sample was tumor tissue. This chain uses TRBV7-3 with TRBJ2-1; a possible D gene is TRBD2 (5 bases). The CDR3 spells CASSLIRRRSYNEQFF. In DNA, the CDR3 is TGTGCCAGCAGCTTAATCCGGAGGCGATCCTACAATGAGCAGTTCTTC.